The rows below give T cell receptor beta chains drawn from one sample of a study of blood T cells in healthy people across ages. TCRdb fed the 5' RACE reads into MiXCR, producing one record per CDR3 protein. Of 550,000 to 750,000 distinct CDR3 sequences in the sample, under 25% were seen once. The sample taken for sequencing was blood. The receptors were sampled from a man aged 65-85 years in good health. Both conserved end residues are part of each CDR3. Fields, in order: clone size, D gene, J gene, V gene, CDR3 protein, CDR3 DNA. D genes are given only for firm matches. Not every row has a clone size; where given, it reads once, few, many or a size class.

>many|-|TRBJ2-1|TRBV28
CATERGGRVFEQFF
TGTGCCACCGAACGCGGGGGCCGCGTCTTTGAGCAGTTCTTC
>-|TRBD1|TRBJ2-2|TRBV7-8
CASSLGPDRGEAGELFF
TGTGCCAGCAGCTTAGGCCCTGACAGGGGAGAGGCCGGGGAGCTGTTTTTT
>-|TRBD2|TRBJ2-2|TRBV5-1
CASRTTSTNTGELFF
TGCGCCAGCAGGACGACTAGCACGAACACCGGGGAGCTGTTTTTT
>-|TRBD2|TRBJ2-7|TRBV20-1
CSALISGRTYEQYF
TGCAGTGCTTTAATTAGCGGGAGGACTTACGAGCAGTACTTC
>few|TRBD2|TRBJ2-3|TRBV7-3
CASSLMGSGTSTDTQCF
TGTGCCAGCAGCTTAATGGGCAGCGGGACTAGCACAGATACGCAGTGTTTT
>-|TRBD2|TRBJ2-7|TRBV7-6
CASSLDPAGGPHEQYF
TGTGCCAGCAGCTTAGATCCGGCGGGAGGGCCTCACGAGCAGTACTTC
>few|-|TRBJ2-3|TRBV28
CASRGGGWDTQYF
TGTGCCAGCAGAGGGGGAGGGTGGGATACGCAGTATTTT
>-|-|TRBJ2-3|TRBV21-1
CASSNEGDRRTGSTDTQYF
TGTGCCAGCAGTAACGAAGGGGACAGGAGGACGGGGAGCACAGATACGCAGTATTTT
>-|TRBD2|TRBJ2-7|TRBV7-2
CASSLVRLAGVYEQYF
TGTGCCAGCAGCTTAGTGCGGCTAGCGGGAGTCTACGAGCAGTACTTC
>few|TRBD2|TRBJ2-1|TRBV20-1
CSADAGTSVYNEQFF
TGCAGTGCGGACGCCGGGACTAGTGTCTACAATGAGCAGTTCTTC
>many|-|TRBJ2-1|TRBV7-3
CASSLTWGVEQFF
TGTGCCAGCAGCTTAACGTGGGGGGTTGAGCAGTTCTTC
>-|-|TRBJ1-2|TRBV15
CATSPSENYGYTF
TGTGCCACCAGCCCATCCGAAAACTATGGCTACACCTTC
>few|TRBD2|TRBJ2-1|TRBV28
CASSPSAGALNEQFF
TGTGCCAGCAGTCCATCAGCGGGAGCTCTCAATGAGCAGTTCTTC
>few|TRBD2|TRBJ2-5|TRBV20-1
CSAFPGGFQETQYF
TGCAGTGCTTTCCCGGGAGGATTCCAAGAGACCCAGTACTTC
>-|TRBD2|TRBJ2-3|TRBV10-3
CAISEPTSGSADTQYF
TGTGCCATCAGTGAGCCGACTAGCGGGAGCGCAGATACGCAGTATTTT
>-|-|TRBJ1-2|TRBV12-3/TRBV12-4
CASSLAPTNYGYTF
TGTGCCAGCAGTTTAGCCCCGACCAACTATGGCTACACCTTC
>-|-|TRBJ2-5|TRBV29-1
CSVVTGRETQYF
TGCAGCGTTGTCACAGGACGGGAGACCCAGTACTTC
>few|TRBD1|TRBJ2-3|TRBV2
CASDRERSDTQYF
TGTGCCAGCGACAGGGAGAGGTCAGATACGCAGTATTTT
>-|TRBD1|TRBJ1-6|TRBV6-5
CASSYGGQGSSPLHF
TGTGCCAGCAGTTACGGTGGACAGGGGAGCTCACCCCTCCACTTT
>few|TRBD2|TRBJ2-1|TRBV20-1
CSARDLGTSGEEQFF
TGCAGTGCTAGAGATTTGGGGACTAGCGGAGAAGAGCAGTTCTTC
>-|-|TRBJ2-5|TRBV9
CASSVASTFERYF
TGTGCCAGCAGCGTAGCTTCGACATTTGAGCGGTACTTC
>few|TRBD1|TRBJ2-1|TRBV20-1
CSARDTAGGSYNEQFF
TGCAGTGCTAGAGATACGGCAGGGGGCTCCTACAATGAGCAGTTCTTC
>many|-|TRBJ1-2|TRBV9
CASSVSFDANYGYTF
TGTGCCAGCAGCGTATCTTTCGACGCTAACTATGGCTACACCTTC
>-|-|TRBJ2-7|TRBV18
CASSPRRERSYEQYF
TGTGCCAGCTCACCCCGCAGGGAACGCTCCTACGAGCAGTACTTC
>many|TRBD1|TRBJ1-4|TRBV4-3
CASSLGQGVTNEKLFF
TGCGCCAGCAGCTTGGGACAGGGGGTGACTAATGAAAAACTGTTTTTT
>once|-|TRBJ2-3|TRBV5-1
CASSLAAAGPSTDTQYF
TGCGCCAGCAGCTTGGCCGCGGCGGGTCCCAGCACAGATACGCAGTATTTT
>few|-|TRBJ1-6|TRBV9
CASSVEPGVGSPLHF
TGTGCCAGCAGCGTAGAGCCGGGGGTTGGGTCACCCCTCCACTTT
>few|TRBD1|TRBJ1-6|TRBV9
CASSVRDRENSPLHF
TGTGCCAGCAGCGTCCGGGACAGGGAGAATTCACCCCTCCACTTT
>few|TRBD1|TRBJ2-3|TRBV4-3
CASSQAPDRVSDTQYF
TGCGCCAGCAGCCAAGCACCGGACAGGGTCTCAGATACGCAGTATTTT
>few|-|TRBJ1-4|TRBV20-1
CSAREIGRGNEKLFF
TGCAGTGCTAGAGAGATCGGCAGAGGGAATGAAAAACTGTTTTTT
>-|-|TRBJ2-7|TRBV29-1
CSVPGTKSEQYF
TGCAGCGTTCCCGGGACAAAGAGCGAGCAGTACTTC
>few|-|TRBJ2-2|TRBV2
CASTDPPGELFF
TGTGCCAGCACCGACCCACCCGGGGAGCTGTTTTTT
>-|-|TRBJ1-2|TRBV10-2
CASSEGVAYGYTF
TGCGCCAGCAGTGAGGGGGTCGCCTATGGCTACACCTTC
>many|TRBD2|TRBJ2-1|TRBV6-2/TRBV6-3
CASSYRAGNNEQFF
TGTGCCAGCAGTTACAGAGCGGGAAACAATGAGCAGTTCTTC
>few|-|TRBJ1-4|TRBV7-8
CASSLVTGLNEKLFF
TGTGCCAGCAGCTTAGTGACAGGCCTTAATGAAAAACTGTTTTTT